Sequencing of this T cell receptor (beta chain) was carried out in a study of T cells in Graves' hyperthyroidism and ophthalmopathy. Study information: Peripheral blood was secured at the point of initial diagnosis, before any treatment.

The CDR3 runs 15 residues. V shed 1 base and J 3 bases; nucleotides not matched to a gene: 6. CDR1 is MGHRA and CDR2 is YSYEKL in the germline V gene. This clonotype was counted a few times. RNA transcripts were the template for amplifying TCR beta CDR3 regions. An initial round of RT-PCR targeting the TCR CDR3 relied on the HTBI primer set. TCRdb itself ran the multiplex PCR reads through MiXCR, one entry per CDR3 protein. The table includes just under 750,000 distinct CDR3 sequences, about a third detected once. Out of over 9 ml of fresh peripheral blood came the PBMCs. The receptor's source is a woman aged 40 to 50 with Graves' hyperthyroidism. This chain links TRBV4-1 with TRBJ2-7; 7 nucleotides align to TRBD1. Sequencing was performed on blood. Here the CDR3 reads CASSQGQGPIYEQYF. The CDR3 nucleotides are TGCGCCAGCAGCCAAGGACAGGGCCCGATCTACGAGCAGTACTTC.